This T cell receptor beta chain was identified in a study of cytomegalovirus exposure and HLA in healthy donors. Study at large: As an earlier analysis found, roughly 180 million T cells yielded about 120 million unique TCR beta sequences. Study findings and constraints: The study assumed roughly uniform donor sequencing depth for presence/absence analyses. Association of 16,951 TCR beta sequences with HLA alleles was found at 0.05 false discovery rate in a later analysis. There were three CMV-associated chains whose specificity for CMV antigens was confirmed in vitro.

Regarding this clone: Antigen unknown.

There are 13 residues in the CDR3. Germline CDR1 LNHDA, CDR2 SQIVND (reference sequence). V dropped 7 bases and J dropped 7 bases, with 14 bases sitting between them. PCR was performed using 60 Vbeta and 13 Jbeta primers. TCRdb's copy holds only in-frame clones and misses some; the assay was immunoSEQ multiplex PCR. This sample has over 100,000 clones, with about 60% found just once. The chain recombines TRBV19 with TRBJ1-5; possibly TRBD1 for D (6 bases). The receptor was derived from a human donor in good health. Sequenced: PBMCs. The CDR3 loop reads CASTTGSVQPQHF. CDR3 coding DNA: TGTGCCAGTACCACAGGGTCGGTCCAGCCCCAGCATTTT.